The 27 T cell receptor beta chains below all came from one sample that was sequenced in a study of blood T cell repertoires in COVID-19. Assay used: immunoSEQ multiplex PCR; TCRdb lists only in-frame clones, some missing. Of about 260,000 clones in the sample, around 80% were seen once. The material sequenced was PBMCs or T cells enriched from blood (not recorded which). These receptors all come from a man aged 30 to 39 with acute COVID-19.

The chain joins TRBV5-1 to TRBJ1-5, with a weak D call TRBD1 (5 bases). The V end was cut by 0 bases, the J end by 5 bases, with 9 bases between. This CDR3 spans 14 amino acids. Germline V lookup: CDR1 SGHRS, CDR2 YFSETQ. The CDR3 nucleotides are TGCGCCAGCAGCTTGGGCGGCAGGGATCAGCCCCAGCATTTT. Amino acids: CASSLGGRDQPQHF.

The chain combines TRBV2 with TRBJ1-5; D might be TRBD1 (5 bases). The V gene's germline CDR1 is SNHLY and CDR2 FYNNEI. CDR3 length equals 13 residues. The V end lost 6 bases, the J end lost 4 bases, and 10 bases lay between the germline ends. CDR3 nucleotides: TGTGCCAGCAGCAGGGAAAGGAATCAGCCCCAGCATTTT. Protein product: CASSRERNQPQHF.

This clone was seen only a few times. The J gene is TRBJ1-5, the V gene TRBV15, with TRBD1 identical over 8 bases. In germline, CDR1 is LNHNV, CDR2 YYDKDF (reference sequence). The V and J ends lost 5 bases and 6 bases, in that order; junction bases with no gene match: 9. The CDR3 is 15 residues long. CDR3 nucleotide sequence: TGTGCCACCAGCCGGAGTTCAGGGGGCCCTCAGCCCCAGCATTTT. Protein product: CATSRSSGGPQPQHF.

The V gene is TRBV2, the J gene TRBJ2-2; 8 bases fit TRBD2. The CDR3 sequence is 14 residues long. J lost 4 bases, V lost 8 bases, and 6 bases had no gene match. Germline lookup yields CDR1 SNHLY and CDR2 FYNNEI. CDR3 nucleotides: TGTGCCAGCTCCTCGGGGGGGGGCACCGGGGAGCTGTTTTTT. Residues: CASSSGGGTGELFF.

With respect to this clone: The same CDR3 also results from other DNA sequences found in this sample. The chain links TRBV9 to TRBJ1-4; weak D call: TRBD1 (6 bases). The CDR3 runs 15 residues. Trimming left V 3 bases short and J 0 bases short, with 9 bases between. Germline assignment: CDR1 SGDLS and CDR2 YYNGEE. The CDR3 nucleotides read TGTGCCAGCAGCGCACAGGGATCAACTAATGAAAAACTGTTTTTT. This gives the protein CASSAQGSTNEKLFF.

This chain uses TRBV21-1 with TRBJ2-7; TRBD2, the table's D call, lacks a check against the DNA. TRBV21-1 is given as a pseudogene. The CDR3 length is 14 residues. The CDR3 DNA reads TGTGCCAGCAGCACCTCGGCTGGGACTAACGAGCAGTACGTC. This sequence encodes CASSTSAGTNEQYV.

This clone appeared a few times. The rearrangement links TRBV7-9 to TRBJ2-1, with 13 bases that match TRBD2. The J segment lost 7 bases and the V segment lost 6 bases, leaving 6 bases of the junction unmatched. The CDR3 is 15 amino acids. CDR1 is SEHNR and CDR2 is FQNEAQ in the germline V gene (reference sequence). The CDR3 sequence: CASRLTSGGRNEQFF. The CDR3 DNA reads as TGTGCCAGCAGACTGACTAGCGGGGGGAGGAATGAGCAGTTCTTC.

This sequence joins TRBV7-8 and TRBJ2-1, with a tentative D call TRBD1 (7 bases). Trimming stripped 5 bases from V and 9 bases from J, with 23 bases between. Germline loops: CDR1 SGHVS, CDR2 FQNEAQ. The CDR3 is made up of 16 amino acids. The CDR3 loop is CASSSRRDSEGGEQFF. The CDR3 region has the DNA TGTGCCAGCAGCAGCCGCCGGGACAGCGAGGGGGGTGAGCAGTTCTTC.

This clone was observed a few times. The rearrangement links TRBV5-4 to TRBJ1-3, with 9 positions matching TRBD1. The CDR3 consists of 14 residues. The germline CDR1 and CDR2 sequences are SGHNT and YYREEE (reference sequence). Trimming removed 4 bases from V and 5 bases from J; junction bases left unmatched: 4. CDR3 protein: CASSAGQGRNTIYF. The CDR3 nucleotides are TGTGCCAGCAGCGCGGGACAGGGTCGAAACACCATATATTTT.

This chain uses TRBV30 with TRBJ1-2; possible D gene TRBD1, 6 bases. CDR3 length: 13 residues. V was trimmed by 0 bases and J by 8 bases, leaving 13 bases between them. Germline V gene lookup returns CDR1 GTSNPN and CDR2 SVGIG (reference sequence). This chain's CDR3 is CAWSVLGAIGYTF. The CDR3 coding sequence is TGTGCCTGGAGTGTTCTGGGGGCGATAGGCTACACCTTC. Full variable domain (rest looked up from reference TRBV30 and TRBJ1-2): SQTIHQWPATLVQPVGSPLSLECTVEGTSNPNLYWYRQAAGRGLQLLFYSVGIGQISSEVPQNLSASRPQDRQFILSSKKLLLSDSGFYLCAWSVLGAIGYTFGSGTRLTVV.

The J gene is TRBJ2-1, the V gene TRBV30; TRBD2 agrees at 7 bases. In germline, CDR1 is GTSNPN, CDR2 SVGIG (reference sequence). Trimming took 4 bases from V and 10 from J; bases not matched to a gene: 10. The CDR3 length is 13 residues. The CDR3 coding sequence is TGTGCCTGGACCGGGACTATAGTAGGCGAGCAGTTCTTC. Translating gives CAWTGTIVGEQFF.

The chain employs TRBV19 and TRBJ1-5; D remains ambiguous. Looked up from germline, CDR1 is LNHDA and CDR2 is SQIVND (reference sequence). The V end lost 1 base, the J end lost 0 bases, and 13 bases lay between the germline ends. The CDR3 totals 17 residues. CDR3 sequence (DNA): TGTGCCAGTAGTATAGTCCCGCCGTTCTATAGCAATCAGCCCCAGCATTTT. Protein: CASSIVPPFYSNQPQHF.

This sequence joins TRBV24-1 and TRBJ1-5; 9 nucleotides match TRBD1. With 7 bases clipped from V and 0 bases from J, the junction kept 0 bases outside the gene matches. This CDR3 contains 14 residues. Per germline, CDR1 KGHDR and CDR2 SFDVKD. CDR3 bases: TGTGCCACCAGGGGACAGGGTAGCAATCAGCCCCAGCATTTT. Translating it yields CATRGQGSNQPQHF.

This chain connects TRBV11-3 to TRBJ2-3, with 10 positions matching TRBD1. Per the germline V gene, CDR1 is SGHNT and CDR2 is YENEEA. With V trimmed by 10 bases and J by 3 bases, 10 bases remained unmatched. The CDR3 totals 15 residues. CDR3 region: CATAPGQGSTDTQYF. In DNA, the CDR3 is TGTGCCACCGCCCCGGGACAGGGGAGTACAGATACGCAGTATTTT.

This chain uses TRBV11-2 with TRBJ2-1, with 8 nucleotides matching TRBD1. The junction had 9 bases not matched to a gene; V was cut back by 5 bases and J by 6 bases. Germline CDR1 is SGHAT and CDR2 is FQNNGV. The CDR3 contains 15 residues. In DNA, the CDR3 is TGTGCCAGCAGCCGTGACAGGGGAACGTTCAATGAGCAGTTCTTC. This codes for CASSRDRGTFNEQFF.

The chain has TRBV7-9 and TRBJ2-3, with a weak D call TRBD2 (7 bases). The V end lost 1 base, the J end lost 10 bases, and 12 bases lay between the germline ends. This CDR3 has 13 residues. CDR1 SEHNR and CDR2 FQNEAQ come from the germline V gene (reference sequence). CDR3 in amino acids: CASSLGGGSPQYF. CDR3 in DNA: TGTGCCAGCAGCTTAGGCGGGGGCTCTCCGCAGTATTTT.

This clone has only a few counts. The chain is built from TRBV6-4 and TRBJ2-1; 9 bases line up with TRBD2. CDR1 and CDR2 (germline): MRHNA, SNTAGT. The CDR3 consists of 14 residues. Losses at the gene ends were 4 bases for V and 6 bases for J; bases not matched to a gene: 4. CDR3 residues: CASSVGTSSNEQFF. CDR3 nucleotides: TGTGCCAGCAGTGTAGGGACTAGCTCCAATGAGCAGTTCTTC.

The rearrangement uses TRBV11-3 and TRBJ2-3, with D hard to call. V lost 1 base and J 6 bases, leaving 8 bases between the germline ends. Germline loops: CDR1 SGHNT, CDR2 YENEEA. The CDR3 runs 13 residues. The CDR3 here is CASSLAGGDTQYF. Here the CDR3 DNA reads TGTGCCAGCAGCTTAGCGGGTGGCGATACGCAGTATTTT.

The chain has TRBV5-5 and TRBJ1-1; 7 bases align to TRBD1. Germline CDR1 and CDR2: SGHKS and YYEKEE (reference sequence). Trimming took 3 bases from V and 8 from J; bases not matched to a gene: 10. The CDR3 has 14 amino acids. The CDR3 DNA reads as TGTGCCAGCAGCTACACGGGACAGCCAAAGGAAGCTTTCTTT. Protein sequence: CASSYTGQPKEAFF.

The chain links TRBV4-3 to TRBJ1-1; D is perhaps TRBD1 (5 bases). The CDR3 is 13 amino acids. CDR1 is LGHNA, CDR2 YSLEER, per germline. The V end was cut by 4 bases, the J end by 6 bases, with 12 bases between. The CDR3 loop reads CASSRGRVAEAFF. CDR3 bases: TGCGCCAGCAGCCGGGGGAGGGTTGCTGAAGCTTTCTTT.

As regards this clone: Other DNA sequences within the sample encode an identical CDR3. V usage is TRBV29-1 and J usage is TRBJ1-1, with 10 bases lining up with TRBD1. The ends lost 5 bases at V and 0 bases at J; junction bases unmatched: 3. The length of the CDR3 is 14 residues. Per the germline V gene, CDR1 is SQVTM and CDR2 is ANQGSEA. The CDR3 DNA sequence: TGCAGCGTTCCGGGACAGGGGCTGAACACTGAAGCTTTCTTT. It encodes CSVPGQGLNTEAFF.

The chain combines TRBV15 with TRBJ2-7; TRBD1 agrees at 7 bases. Germline values: CDR1 LNHNV, CDR2 YYDKDF (reference sequence). The trim removed 8 bases at V and 3 bases at J, leaving 4 bases unmatched. CDR3 length: 12 amino acids. The CDR3 DNA reads as TGTGCCACCGGGACAGAGAACTACGAGCAGTACGTC. Protein product: CATGTENYEQYV.

The CDR3 loop is CASTSAGLGNQPQHF. As DNA, the CDR3 is TGTGCCAGCACTTCCGCGGGGTTGGGCAATCAGCCCCAGCATTTT. This chain links TRBV6-5 with TRBJ1-5; D unresolved. Looked up from germline, CDR1 is MNHEY and CDR2 is SVGAGI. Trimming removed 7 bases at V and 2 bases at J, with 15 bases between. The CDR3 sequence is 15 residues long.

This chain uses TRBV7-6 with TRBJ2-5; TRBD1 agrees at 12 bases. The V segment lost 4 bases and the J segment 4 bases; nucleotides outside the gene matches: 10. The CDR3 is made up of 17 amino acids. The V gene's germline CDR1 is SGHVS and CDR2 FNYEAQ. The CDR3: CASSYGDRGLLGETQYF. The CDR3 nucleotides read TGTGCCAGCAGCTATGGGGACAGGGGGCTTTTGGGAGAGACCCAGTACTTC.

V and J are TRBV28 and TRBJ1-2; the D gene is possibly TRBD1 (5 bases). The germline V and J ends were trimmed by 8 bases and 4 bases, with 11 bases remaining between them. CDR3 length: 12 residues. Germline lookup yields CDR1 MDHEN and CDR2 SYDVKM. As DNA, the CDR3 is TGTGCCAGCCAGCGCGGGGGCTATGGCTACACCTTC. Protein: CASQRGGYGYTF.

The chain links TRBV27 to TRBJ2-1; 14 bases map to TRBD2. V lost 4 bases, J lost 7 bases, and 6 bases stayed unmatched. Germline V gives CDR1 MNHEY, CDR2 SMNVEV (reference sequence). This CDR3 has 16 amino acids. The CDR3 nucleotides are TGTGCCAGCAGTTCTAGACTAGCGGGGGGGACGAATGAGCAGTTCTTC. This sequence encodes CASSSRLAGGTNEQFF.

This clone was observed a single time. The chain carries TRBV13 and TRBJ2-7; 11 bases match TRBD1. The CDR3 has 15 residues. CDR1 and CDR2 from the germline V gene are PRHDT and FYEKMQ (reference sequence). The trim removed 4 bases at V and 3 bases at J, leaving 5 bases unmatched. CDR3 residues: CASSSRGTGGYEQYV. The CDR3 DNA reads TGTGCCAGCAGCTCCCGCGGGACAGGGGGCTACGAGCAGTACGTC.